Below are 21 T cell receptor beta chains sequenced from a single sample in a study of shared clonotypes between healthy human individuals. Data came from immunoSEQ multiplex PCR; TCRdb stores just in-frame clones and leaves some out. The repertoire has 2 million to 2.5 million clones, 90% to 97% of them found once; the top ten carry approximately 0.13%. Sequenced sample: naive CD4+ T cells sorted from blood. The subset here: CD45RA+ positively selected. The receptor set was obtained from a man aged 18 to 30 in good health.

A note on this clone: This CDR3 is also generated by other DNA sequences in the sample. The genes are TRBV10-3 and TRBJ1-6; possible D gene TRBD1, 6 bases. This CDR3 has 14 amino acids. The germline V gene has CDR1 ENHRY and CDR2 SYGVKD. Trimming removed 0 bases at V and 9 bases at J, with 9 bases between. CDR3 in amino acids: CAISESGGGSPLHF. CDR3 in DNA: TGTGCCATCAGTGAGTCAGGGGGGGGTTCACCCCTCCACTTT.

The V and J genes are TRBV29-1 and TRBJ2-7, with D possibly matching TRBD1 (5 bases). Germline CDR1 reads SQVTM; CDR2 reads ANQGSEA. CDR3 size: 11 residues. V gave up 6 bases and J gave up 3 bases, with 9 bases separating them. CDR3: CSVYQGYEQYF. CDR3 DNA sequence: TGCAGCGTCTACCAGGGCTACGAGCAGTACTTC.

J is TRBJ2-3 and V is TRBV10-3; 9 nucleotides line up with TRBD1. This CDR3 is 13 amino acids long. Looked up from germline, CDR1 is ENHRY and CDR2 is SYGVKD. V lost 9 bases, J lost 5 bases, and 6 bases stayed unmatched. CDR3 residues: CAIRTGVEDTQYF. The CDR3, as DNA: TGTGCCATTCGGACAGGGGTGGAAGATACGCAGTATTTT.

The V and J genes are TRBV30 and TRBJ1-1; TRBD1 matches 8 bases. Germline assignment: CDR1 GTSNPN and CDR2 SVGIG (reference sequence). The CDR3 is made up of 18 amino acids. Unmatched junction bases numbered 20, after V lost 4 bases and J lost 4 bases. This CDR3 is CAWTFGGTGLVRSTEAFF. CDR3 DNA sequence: TGTGCCTGGACTTTTGGGGGGACAGGACTCGTTAGGAGCACTGAAGCTTTCTTT.

The rearrangement joins TRBV6-1 to TRBJ1-6; TRBD1 aligns across 9 bases. V trimming: 4 bases; J trimming: 10 bases; junction bases outside the gene matches: 11. Looked up from germline, CDR1 is MNHNS and CDR2 is SASEGT. There are 16 residues in the CDR3. CDR3 protein: CASSAILQGAESPLHF. CDR3 coding DNA: TGTGCCAGCAGTGCCATACTACAGGGGGCAGAATCACCCCTCCACTTT.

This chain connects TRBV14 to TRBJ2-7, with D perhaps matching TRBD1 (5 bases). V was trimmed by 5 bases and J by 2 bases, leaving 13 bases between them. The CDR3 has 14 amino acids. Germline V lookup: CDR1 SGHDN, CDR2 FVKESK. CDR3 bases: TGTGCCAGCAGCAAGGAAAGGGGTCCCTACGAGCAGTACTTC. It codes for CASSKERGPYEQYF.

V usage is TRBV10-3 and J usage is TRBJ1-2; D is perhaps TRBD1 (5 bases). CDR1 is ENHRY, CDR2 SYGVKD, per germline. CDR3 length: 13 amino acids. V was shortened by 5 bases and J by 1 base, with 8 bases between the two germline ends. The chain's CDR3 is CAISLQVNYGYTF. In DNA, the CDR3 is TGTGCCATCAGTCTACAGGTTAACTATGGCTACACCTTC.

This chain uses TRBV30 with TRBJ1-6, with a tentative D call TRBD1 (5 bases). The CDR3 length is 14 residues. The germline CDR1 and CDR2 sequences are GTSNPN and SVGIG (reference sequence). Trimming stripped 1 base from V and 10 bases from J, with 14 bases between. The chain's CDR3 is CAWSGGAGGSPLHF. CDR3 nucleotide sequence: TGTGCCTGGAGTGGTGGGGCAGGAGGGTCACCCCTCCACTTT.

The J gene is TRBJ2-3, the V gene TRBV5-1; D gene unclear. In germline, CDR1 is SGHRS, CDR2 YFSETQ. The CDR3 runs 15 residues. V dropped 3 bases and J dropped 2 bases, with 13 bases sitting between them. CDR3 sequence reads: CASSSTRYNTDTQYF. In DNA form, the CDR3 reads TGCGCCAGCAGCTCGACCAGGTACAACACAGATACGCAGTATTTT.

This chain links TRBV5-1 with TRBJ2-7, with 8 bases that match TRBD1. The germline CDR1 and CDR2 sequences are SGHRS and YFSETQ. This CDR3 is built from 15 residues. V was pared by 4 bases and J by 2 bases, with 8 bases of the junction left unmatched. As DNA, the CDR3 is TGCGCCAGCAGCCAGGGGACAGGTCTAACCTACGAGCAGTACTTC. Its protein is CASSQGTGLTYEQYF.

This clone was seen just once. J is TRBJ2-1 and V is TRBV5-8, with 14 bases identical to TRBD2. There are 16 residues in the CDR3. V lost 1 base and J lost 6; bases outside the gene matches: 3. Per germline, CDR1 SGHTS and CDR2 YDEGEE. The CDR3 loop is CASSLQGLAGANEQFF. CDR3 bases: TGTGCCAGCAGCTTGCAGGGACTAGCGGGGGCCAATGAGCAGTTCTTC.

The genes are TRBV7-9 and TRBJ1-3, with D unclear. Per germline, CDR1 SEHNR and CDR2 FQNEAQ (reference sequence). This CDR3 is 17 amino acids long. V was trimmed by 0 bases and J by 0 bases, leaving 12 bases between them. The CDR3 region is CASSLAYGPSSGNTIYF. The CDR3 DNA is TGTGCCAGCAGCTTAGCCTATGGACCCAGCTCTGGAAACACCATATATTTT. Filled out from reference TRBV7-9 and TRBJ1-3, the complete variable domain reads DTGVSQNPRHKITKRGQNVTFRCDPISEHNRLYWYRQTLGQGPEFLTYFQNEAQLEKSRLLSDRFSAERPKGSFSTLEIQRTEQGDSAMYLCASSLAYGPSSGNTIYFGEGSWLTVV.

Of note for this clone: The sample has other DNA sequences that encode this CDR3 too. The chain is built from TRBV28 and TRBJ1-2; D is ambiguous. V was cut by 6 bases and J by 5 bases, with 16 bases left in between. CDR3 length: 14 amino acids. Germline V gene sequence: CDR1 MDHEN, CDR2 SYDVKM. DNA for the CDR3: TGTGCCAGCAGCTCGGCTCCTCAACGGTATGGCTACACCTTC. Translation: CASSSAPQRYGYTF.

The chain uses TRBV5-4 and TRBJ1-1, with D unclear. This CDR3 comprises 13 residues. Germline CDR1 reads SGHNT; CDR2 reads YYREEE (reference sequence). The V gene lost 4 bases and the J gene lost 5 bases, with 12 bases spanning the gap. In DNA form, the CDR3 reads TGTGCCAGCAGCACCGGAGGACGAACTGAAGCTTTCTTT. This codes for CASSTGGRTEAFF.

The gene calls are TRBV19 and TRBJ1-1; D is ambiguous. The CDR3 is made up of 11 amino acids. Trimming removed 3 bases from V and 5 bases from J, with 4 bases in between. CDR1 is LNHDA and CDR2 is SQIVND in the germline V gene (reference sequence). The CDR3 nucleotides are TGTGCCAGTAGTATGGCTACTGAAGCTTTCTTT. The encoded protein is CASSMATEAFF. Full variable domain (remainder filled in from reference TRBV19 and TRBJ1-1): DGGITQSPKYLFRKEGQNVTLSCEQNLNHDAMYWYRQDPGQGLRLIYYSQIVNDFQKGDIAEGYSVSREKKESFPLTVTSAQKNPTAFYLCASSMATEAFFGQGTRLTVV.

This chain uses TRBV5-1 with TRBJ2-7, with TRBD1 matching over 7 bases. The CDR3 sequence is 15 residues long. Looked up from germline, CDR1 is SGHRS and CDR2 is YFSETQ. Trimming removed 1 base from V and 7 bases from J; junction bases left unmatched: 11. The CDR3 coding sequence is TGCGCCAGCAGCTTGACCGAGGCAGGGGGAAGGGAGCAGTACTTC. Its translation: CASSLTEAGGREQYF.

The chain recombines TRBV6-6 with TRBJ2-2; 8 nucleotides align to TRBD2. Germline V gene data show CDR1 as MNHNY and CDR2 as SVGAGI (reference sequence). The CDR3 runs to 16 residues. The V gene end was trimmed by 6 bases and the J gene end by 4 bases; junction bases not matched to a gene: 10. The DNA for the CDR3 is TGTGCCAGCAGAGAGGTGATAGCGGGGTCCACCGGGGAGCTGTTTTTT. Its protein is CASREVIAGSTGELFF.

This clone was recorded once. The V gene is TRBV6-5, the J gene TRBJ1-1; 12 positions match TRBD1. V lost 6 bases, J lost 10 bases, and 12 bases stayed unmatched. There are 15 residues in the CDR3. Per germline, CDR1 MNHEY and CDR2 SVGAGI. The CDR3 reads CASSRSPGTGGRAFF. The CDR3 DNA follows: TGTGCCAGCAGCCGGTCTCCCGGGACAGGGGGCAGAGCTTTCTTT.

The genes are TRBV27 and TRBJ2-6, with a possible D match to TRBD2 (6 bases). The CDR3 covers 15 residues. Germline values: CDR1 MNHEY, CDR2 SMNVEV (reference sequence). V was shortened by 8 bases and J by 0 bases, with 11 bases between the two germline ends. In DNA, the CDR3 is TGTGCCAGCGGTGCGGGGAGCTCTGGGGCCAACGTCCTGACTTTC. Translating it yields CASGAGSSGANVLTF.

This clone appeared once. The chain couples TRBV7-9 to TRBJ2-1; TRBD2 matches 12 bases. The CDR3 extends over 18 amino acids. J was trimmed by 8 bases and V by 3 bases; bases with no gene match: 14. Germline V gene sequence: CDR1 SEHNR, CDR2 FQNEAQ (reference sequence). The CDR3 protein is CASSLLAGGTVRGDEQFF. CDR3 in DNA: TGTGCCAGCAGCTTGCTAGCGGGAGGGACTGTTCGGGGAGATGAGCAGTTCTTC.

The rearrangement uses TRBV5-1 and TRBJ2-7; D might be TRBD1 (7 bases). Germline CDR1 is SGHRS and CDR2 is YFSETQ. V was cut by 4 bases and J by 7 bases, with 27 bases left in between. This CDR3 region has 17 residues. For the CDR3, the DNA is TGCGCCAGCAGCCTGGCTAGTGGTATTCAGGGGGGCCGGGAGCAGTACTTC. Translating it yields CASSLASGIQGGREQYF.